One and the same sample provided the 9 T cell receptor beta chains below, sequenced in a study of blood T cells in healthy people across ages (dated by TCRdb to between 2015 and 2016). Libraries were built with 5' RACE. The sequencing machine was an Illumina HiSeq 2500. A second 7 to 11 cycle PCR used a sample-barcoded 5' primer and a J-beta primer mix. TCRdb trimmed the raw reads at Q25, called clones with MiXCR and kept productive beta chains. Records with the same CDR3 protein are collapsed into one entry carrying the most frequent genes and DNA. Recorded for this sample are about 570,000 distinct CDR3 sequences; about 25% of them occurred a single time. Less than 20% of the sample comes from the top ten. Sequenced material: blood. These receptors were taken from a woman in her 70s in good health.

This clonotype was seen repeatedly, ten times or more. V gene TRBV3-1 combines with J gene TRBJ2-3; D may be TRBD2 (6 bases). Trimming shortened V by 1 base and J by 3 bases, and 8 bases separated the two germline ends. Germline CDR1 and CDR2: LGHDT and YNNKEL (reference sequence). The CDR3 extends over 14 amino acids. The CDR3 DNA is TGTGCCAGCAGCCAAGGCGGAGGGACAGATACGCAGTATTTT. It encodes CASSQGGGTDTQYF.

This clonotype was detected a few times. The chain combines TRBV6-4 with TRBJ2-3; the match to TRBD2 covers 9 bases. Germline CDR1 and CDR2: MRHNA and SNTAGT. The CDR3 consists of 15 residues. V trimming: 3 bases; J trimming: 4 bases; junction bases outside the gene matches: 5. CDR3 nucleotide sequence: TGTGCCAGCAGTGAGAGTAGCGGGAGTGCAGATACGCAGTATTTT. As protein: CASSESSGSADTQYF.

The rearrangement links TRBV10-2 to TRBJ1-2, with 7 bases matching TRBD1. The CDR3 spans 15 residues. The V and J ends lost 3 bases and 5 bases, in that order; junction bases with no gene match: 9. Per germline, CDR1 WSHSY and CDR2 SAAADI. CDR3 region: CASSESTGAAYGYTF. The CDR3 coding sequence is TGCGCCAGCAGTGAATCTACAGGGGCGGCGTATGGCTACACCTTC.

This rearrangement joins TRBV24-1 to TRBJ2-2, with D possibly matching TRBD1 (5 bases). This CDR3 spans 17 amino acids. Germline-derived CDR1 and CDR2 are KGHDR and SFDVKD. Trimming removed 1 base at V and 4 bases at J, with 15 bases between. CDR3 loop: CATSDLGAGWSTGELFF. The CDR3 DNA sequence: TGTGCCACCAGTGATTTAGGGGCAGGGTGGAGCACCGGGGAGCTGTTTTTT.

The rearrangement joins TRBV29-1 to TRBJ2-7; maybe TRBD1 (6 bases). Germline loops: CDR1 SQVTM, CDR2 ANQGSEA. V was trimmed by 4 bases and J by 4 bases, leaving 14 bases between them. The CDR3 is made up of 13 amino acids. The CDR3: CSVVAGDGYEQYF. DNA for the CDR3: TGCAGCGTTGTGGCAGGGGACGGGTACGAGCAGTACTTC.

The chain couples TRBV9 to TRBJ1-1; D remains ambiguous. Germline V CDR1 and CDR2: SGDLS, YYNGEE. V lost 3 bases to trimming and J lost 1 base, with 22 bases between them. CDR3 length: 18 residues. In DNA, the CDR3 is TGTGCCAGCAGCGCCTCCGCCGGGAGGTCAACTCGGAACACTGAAGCTTTCTTT. Protein sequence: CASSASAGRSTRNTEAFF.

The V gene is TRBV29-1, the J gene TRBJ2-3, with TRBD2 matching 11 bases. This CDR3 contains 15 residues. Germline V lookup: CDR1 SQVTM, CDR2 ANQGSEA. The junction had 4 bases not matched to a gene; V was cut back by 4 bases and J by 1 base. This CDR3 is CSVAPLAGGTDTQYF. CDR3 nucleotide sequence: TGCAGCGTTGCCCCACTAGCGGGGGGCACAGATACGCAGTATTTT.

The CDR3 DNA sequence: TGCAGTGCCCGCAAGGGACTAGCGGGGGGGATTACTAGCACAGATACGCAGTATTTT. Encoded protein: CSARKGLAGGITSTDTQYF. The chain employs TRBV20-1 and TRBJ2-3, with 16 bases aligning to TRBD2. Germline V gene lookup returns CDR1 DFQATT and CDR2 SNEGSKA (reference sequence). This CDR3 spans 19 amino acids. J was trimmed by 0 bases and V by 6 bases; bases with no gene match: 12.

The chain joins TRBV4-3 to TRBJ2-3; possibly TRBD2 for D (5 bases). The CDR3 runs 13 residues. Trimming pared 4 bases from V and 7 bases from J, leaving 12 bases between. Per germline, CDR1 LGHNA and CDR2 YSLEER. The CDR3 DNA reads TGCGCCAGCAGCCTTCCCGGGGTATATACGCAGTATTTT. As protein: CASSLPGVYTQYF.